The 10 T cell receptor beta chains below come from one sample, sequenced in a study of blood T cell repertoires in COVID-19. Clones were read by immunoSEQ multiplex PCR, and TCRdb kept only the in-frame ones, dropping some. The repertoire consists of around 160,000 clones, with 81% occurring once and the leading ten covering 6.5% to 8.5%. Sequencing input: peripheral blood. Receptors were obtained from a human donor with acute or convalescent COVID-19. The donor label of this sample is uncertain.

In this sample, this clone turned up a few times. The V call is TRBV15, the J call TRBJ1-2; weak D call: TRBD1 (5 bases). The CDR3 is 14 amino acids. CDR1 is LNHNV, CDR2 YYDKDF, per germline (reference sequence). V lost 3 bases to trimming and J lost 4 bases, with 12 bases between them. The CDR3 region is CATSSPGGSYGYTF. CDR3 in DNA: TGTGCCACCAGCAGTCCTGGGGGGTCCTATGGCTACACCTTC.

This clone occurred once. The chain is built from TRBV2 and TRBJ1-6; tentatively, D is TRBD1 (5 bases). CDR1 and CDR2 from the germline V gene are SNHLY and FYNNEI. Trimming took off 3 bases at V and 4 bases at J, with 7 bases between the two ends. This CDR3 spans 14 amino acids. CDR3 sequence (DNA): TGTGCCAGCAGTGAGGCAGGGTATAATTCACCCCTCCACTTT. Its protein product is CASSEAGYNSPLHF.

The chain combines TRBV5-1 with TRBJ1-2; D not certain. The CDR3 is made up of 15 amino acids. Trimming took 0 bases from V and 6 from J, leaving 15 bases between them. Germline V gives CDR1 SGHRS, CDR2 YFSETQ. CDR3 residues: CASSLATSWADGYTF. Written as DNA, the CDR3 is TGCGCCAGCAGCTTGGCCACTAGCTGGGCAGATGGCTACACCTTC.

The chain has TRBV9 and TRBJ1-1, with TRBD1 identical over 12 bases. The V gene's germline CDR1 is SGDLS and CDR2 YYNGEE. This CDR3 contains 16 residues. The V segment lost 2 bases and the J segment 5 bases; nucleotides outside the gene matches: 7. The CDR3 nucleotides are TGTGCCAGCAGCGTCGGGACAGGGGGCGCCCGGACTGAAGCTTTCTTT. Amino acid sequence: CASSVGTGGARTEAFF. Full variable domain (missing parts from reference TRBV9 and TRBJ1-1): DSGVTQTPKHLITATGQRVTLRCSPRSGDLSVYWYQQSLDQGLQFLIQYYNGEERAKGNILERFSAQQFPDLHSELNLSSLELGDSALYFCASSVGTGGARTEAFFGQGTRLTVV.

The J gene is TRBJ1-1, the V gene TRBV3-1 (or the pseudogene TRBV3-2), with 10 bases fitting TRBD1. Germline lookup yields CDR1 LGHDT and CDR2 YNNKEL (reference sequence). The CDR3 has 16 amino acids. Unmatched junction bases numbered 8, after V lost 4 bases and J lost 3 bases. The DNA of the CDR3 is TGTGCCAGCAGCCCCCGGGACAGGGGTCTTTACACTGAAGCTTTCTTT. As protein: CASSPRDRGLYTEAFF.

This clone occurred a few times. The rearrangement links TRBV6-1 to TRBJ2-7, with D unresolved. V was cut by 2 bases and J by 9 bases, with 11 bases left in between. Germline loops: CDR1 MNHNS, CDR2 SASEGT. The CDR3 has 12 amino acids. Here the CDR3 DNA reads TGTGCCAGCAGTGAAACCCCCATCAGGCAGTACGTC. Its protein product is CASSETPIRQYV.

The V gene is TRBV6-6, the J gene TRBJ2-7, with TRBD1 as a possible D gene (6 bases). The CDR3 loop spans 13 amino acids. Trimming removed 6 bases at V and 6 bases at J, with 15 bases between. Germline loops: CDR1 MNHNY, CDR2 SVGAGI (reference sequence). The CDR3 region has the DNA TGTGCCAGCAGGCAGAATACAGGGAGCGAGCAGTACGTC. Amino acids: CASRQNTGSEQYV.

In its sample, this clone was seen a few times. The CDR3 coding sequence is TGTGCCAGCAGAAAGACAGGGAACAGCTCCTACGAGCAGTACGTC. Its protein is CASRKTGNSSYEQYV. The V call is TRBV6-4, the J call TRBJ2-7, with TRBD1 matching 7 bases. Germline-derived CDR1 and CDR2 are MRHNA and SNTAGT. Unmatched junction bases numbered 8, after V lost 6 bases and J lost 0 bases. The CDR3 has 15 amino acids.

The chain combines TRBV6-5 with TRBJ2-1, with D maybe TRBD2 (6 bases). This CDR3 region has 12 residues. Germline V CDR1 and CDR2: MNHEY, SVGAGI. The germline V and J ends were trimmed by 3 bases and 7 bases, with 7 bases remaining between them. CDR3 coding DNA: TGTGCCAGCAGTTATGGGGGGAATGAGCAGTTCTTC. It encodes CASSYGGNEQFF.

The rearrangement links TRBV19 to TRBJ1-6; 10 bases agree with TRBD1. Trimming took 5 bases from V and 6 from J; bases not matched to a gene: 1. Germline V lookup: CDR1 LNHDA, CDR2 SQIVND (reference sequence). This CDR3 is built from 14 residues. The CDR3 DNA follows: TGTGCCAGTAGTGGACAGGGGGTTAATTCACCCCTCCACTTT. Its translation is CASSGQGVNSPLHF.